A selection of T cell receptor beta chains follows, all from one sample in a study of cytomegalovirus exposure and HLA in healthy donors. Here immunoSEQ multiplex PCR was the method, and the copy in TCRdb shows in-frame clones only, minus some. The table includes around 90,000 clones, roughly 63% detected once. The material sequenced was PBMCs. These receptors all stem from a woman in her forties or fifties in good health and CMV-seropositive. Each CDR3 is given with its conserved first and last residue. The D gene is left open where the match is weak. Some rows mark clone size as missing; the rest say once, few, many or name a class of expanded clone.

NA,TRBJ1-4,TRBV28,NA,CASSLLRAGANEKLFF,TGTGCCAGCAGTTTACTGAGGGCAGGGGCTAATGAAAAACTGTTTTTT
NA,TRBJ2-1,TRBV28,NA,CASSPQAMSSYNEQFF,TGTGCCAGCAGTCCCCAGGCTATGAGCTCCTACAATGAGCAGTTCTTC
TRBD1,TRBJ2-7,TRBV5-6,NA,CASSFGTASYEQYF,TGTGCCAGCAGCTTCGGGACAGCCTCCTACGAGCAGTACTTC
TRBD1,TRBJ2-5,TRBV7-2,NA,CASSRGWGQGDETQYF,TGTGCCAGCAGCCGGGGGTGGGGACAGGGTGACGAGACCCAGTACTTC
TRBD1,TRBJ1-1,TRBV7-9,few,CASSPRDRGGTEAFF,TGTGCCAGCAGCCCCCGGGACAGGGGAGGCACTGAAGCTTTCTTT
TRBD1,TRBJ1-4,TRBV28,NA,CASIKTGYEKLFF,TGTGCCAGCATAAAGACAGGGTACGAAAAACTGTTTTTT
NA,TRBJ1-4,TRBV20-1,NA,CSAEDGGTMFF,TGCAGTGCCGAGGATGGGGGGACCATGTTTTTT
NA,TRBJ1-2,TRBV10-3,NA,CAISESGEAWRYGYTF,TGTGCCATCAGTGAGTCCGGGGAGGCTTGGCGCTATGGCTACACCTTC
NA,TRBJ2-1,TRBV5-4,NA,CASSLEGGAAYNEQFF,TGTGCCAGCAGCTTGGAGGGGGGGGCCGCCTACAATGAGCAGTTCTTC
TRBD1,TRBJ1-5,TRBV5-8,few,CASSLPQGAISNQPQHF,TGTGCCAGCAGCCTCCCCCAGGGGGCGATTAGCAATCAGCCCCAGCATTTT
NA,TRBJ2-7,TRBV7-3,NA,CASSLSYGGEQYF,TGTGCCAGCAGCTTATCTTACGGTGGCGAGCAGTACTTC
NA,TRBJ1-1,TRBV28,NA,CASSLIITEAFF,TGTGCCAGCAGTTTAATCATCACTGAAGCTTTCTTT
TRBD2,TRBJ2-3,TRBV6-1,few,CASSEYRTSGITDTQYF,TGTGCCAGCAGTGAATATAGGACTAGCGGGATCACAGATACGCAGTATTTT
NA,TRBJ1-2,TRBV28,NA,CASTLSLQVANYGYTF,TGTGCCAGCACCCTTTCGCTACAGGTCGCTAACTATGGCTACACCTTC
NA,TRBJ2-7,TRBV7-9,NA,CASSLASTAVRAEQYF,TGTGCCAGCAGTCTAGCCAGCACCGCCGTTAGGGCCGAGCAGTACTTC
NA,TRBJ2-7,TRBV7-9,once,CASSLWQGNDEQYF,TGTGCCAGCAGCTTATGGCAGGGTAACGACGAGCAGTACTTC
NA,TRBJ1-1,TRBV5-1,NA,CASRPREGTEAFF,TGCGCCAGCAGGCCCCGGGAGGGCACTGAAGCTTTCTTT
TRBD2,TRBJ2-7,TRBV5-4,NA,CASSLGGGAAYEQYF,TGTGCCAGCAGCTTGGGCGGGGGGGCGGCCTACGAGCAGTACTTC
NA,TRBJ1-2,TRBV11-2,NA,CASSLGSANYGYTF,TGTGCCAGCAGCTTAGGCTCGGCTAACTATGGCTACACCTTC
TRBD1,TRBJ1-1,TRBV5-1,NA,CASSIQGQGNTEAFF,TGCGCCAGCAGCATCCAGGGACAGGGGAACACTGAAGCTTTCTTT
TRBD2,TRBJ2-2,TRBV9,NA,CASSAHSAMGLAGGVDTGELFF,TGTGCCAGCAGCGCACACTCGGCCATGGGACTAGCGGGGGGGGTGGACACCGGGGAGCTGTTTTTT
TRBD2,TRBJ2-5,TRBV7-3,once,CASSPTGGGNQETQYF,TGTGCCAGCAGCCCCACTGGGGGGGGAAACCAAGAGACCCAGTACTTC
NA,TRBJ1-6,TRBV5-1,NA,CASSSDNSPLHF,TGCGCCAGCAGCTCAGATAATTCACCCCTCCACTTT
NA,TRBJ1-3,TRBV28,few,CASRPELKSGGNTIYF,TGTGCCAGCAGACCCGAATTGAAATCAGGTGGAAACACCATATATTTT
TRBD1,TRBJ2-2,TRBV5-5,NA,CASSVGVGTVNTGELFF,TGTGCCAGCAGCGTGGGGGTAGGGACAGTGAACACCGGGGAGCTGTTTTTT